Below, one T cell receptor beta chain is given with its context. Its target is unknown. This may stem from a read error, because a much larger clone lies one nucleotide away. Each CDR3 protein is one row after TCRdb ran MiXCR on the 5' RACE reads. Here the sample spans 600,000 to 700,000 distinct CDR3 sequences, 21% being singletons. This CDR3 is built from 12 residues. The germline V gene has CDR1 LGHDT and CDR2 YNNKEL (reference sequence). These data are taken from a study of identical twins. Whole-study findings and limits: Cross-sectional statistics, not tracking of the same donors, supported the conclusions. With beta out-of-frame sequences, excess sharing by twins was weaker.

These data also formed part of another study, on T cells expressing NK-cell markers. That paper adds: It was from sorted CD3+CD56+NKG2C+, CD3+CD56+NKG2C- and CD3+CD56-NKG2C+ T cells that TCR beta repertoires came.

The V and J genes are TRBV3-1 and TRBJ2-1; no firm D call. This clonotype originated in a woman between 18 and 29 years old in good health. The specimen was PBMCs. The CDR3 bases are TGTGCCAGCAGCACCCTCCCCAATGAGCAGCTCTTC. Its translation: CASSTLPNEQLF.